This T cell receptor beta chain was found in a study of graft-versus-host responses after intestinal transplantation. Study-wide background: Every one of the recipients received anti-thymocyte globulin induction and afterwards took tacrolimus and steroids for around 3 years.

The CDR3 extends over 18 amino acids. From germline, CDR1 is LGHNA and CDR2 YSLEER. V dropped 0 bases and J dropped 5; count of bases not matched to a gene: 13. A single count supports this clone. Its matching antigen is unknown. The assay was immunoSEQ multiplex PCR, and TCRdb's table has in-frame clones only and misses some. Here the sample spans roughly 89,000 clones, roughly nine tenths being singletons. The study's findings and limits: Early after transplant, HvG declines were associated with peak levels of circulating GvH clones. Recipient marrow held GvH clones, some first seen in ileum or blood.

This TCR was sampled from a human donor who received an intestinal transplant. The V call is TRBV4-3, the J call TRBJ1-2, with 9 bases fitting TRBD1. The sequencing here drew on unstimulated CD4+ T cells sorted from spleen or lymph node cells, taken before intestinal transplant. CDR3 loop: CASSQEAPGQGRVYGYTF. The CDR3 region has the DNA TGCGCCAGCAGCCAAGAAGCTCCTGGACAGGGGCGGGTTTATGGCTACACCTTC.